These T cell receptor beta chains were read from a single sample in a study of shared clonotypes between healthy human individuals. Assay used: immunoSEQ multiplex PCR; TCRdb lists only in-frame clones, some missing. The table has around 700,000 clones, approximately 79% seen once. The sequencing input was memory CD4+ T cells sorted from blood. The source is a woman aged 25 to 39 in good health. CDR3s include the opening cysteine and the closing phenylalanine or tryptophan. D genes are given only for firm matches. Where a row states a size, it is once, few, many or the class of an expanded clone; other rows omit it.

. | TRBJ1-5 | . | TRBV19 | TGTGCGCACCTGTCGGGGGGGCATCAGCCCCAGCATTTT | CAHLSGGHQPQHF
. | TRBJ2-5 | TRBD2 | TRBV19 | TGTGCCAGTACCCACGGCGGGAGGGCCCGGCAAGAGACCCAGTACTTC | CASTHGGRARQETQYF
. | TRBJ1-5 | . | TRBV7-8 | TGTGCCAGCAGCCCAAAGCGGTCCGTTAGCAATCAGCCCCAGCATTTT | CASSPKRSVSNQPQHF
. | TRBJ2-7 | TRBD2 | TRBV5-6 | TGTGCCAGCAGCTTGCTGGGACTAGCGGGAGTGGGGGAGCAGTACTTC | CASSLLGLAGVGEQYF
. | TRBJ2-3 | TRBD2 | TRBV18 | TGTGCCAGCTCACAACTCGGACTAGCGAGCACAGATACGCAGTATTTT | CASSQLGLASTDTQYF
few | TRBJ2-3 | . | TRBV28 | TGTGCCAGCAGTTCCCTTTTGGGGAGTTACTATACGCAGTATTTT | CASSSLLGSYYTQYF
. | TRBJ2-2 | TRBD2 | TRBV6-1 | TGTGCCGCGTACAGCGGGGCGGACCCGATCGGGGAGCTGTTTTTT | CAAYSGADPIGELFF
. | TRBJ1-4 | . | TRBV11-2 | TGTGCCAGCAGCTTGACAGCAACTAATGAAAAACTGTTTTTT | CASSLTATNEKLFF
. | TRBJ2-5 | TRBD2 | TRBV4-1 | TGCGCCAGCAGCCCCAGCGGGAGTCTTTTTGGCCAAGAGACCCAGTACTTC | CASSPSGSLFGQETQYF
. | TRBJ1-2 | . | TRBV18 | TGTGCCAGCTCACCAGAGGCAGGGGCTAACTATGGCTACACCTTC | CASSPEAGANYGYTF